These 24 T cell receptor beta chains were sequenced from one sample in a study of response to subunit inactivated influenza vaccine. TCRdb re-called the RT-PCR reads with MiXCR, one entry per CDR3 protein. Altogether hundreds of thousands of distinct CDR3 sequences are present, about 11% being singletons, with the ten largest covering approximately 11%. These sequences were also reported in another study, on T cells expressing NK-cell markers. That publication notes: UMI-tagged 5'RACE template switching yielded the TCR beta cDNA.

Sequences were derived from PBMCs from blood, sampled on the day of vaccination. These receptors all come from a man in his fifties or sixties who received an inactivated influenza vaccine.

The CDR3 protein is CASSYRLGIAGGQETQYF. For the CDR3, the DNA is TGTGCCAGCAGCTACCGGCTCGGGATAGCGGGAGGCCAAGAGACCCAGTACTTC. The chain employs TRBV7-7 and TRBJ2-5; the match to TRBD2 covers 10 bases. The CDR3 is 18 residues long. Trimming took 4 bases from V and 1 from J; bases not matched to a gene: 12. Germline V gene lookup returns CDR1 SSHAT and CDR2 FNYEAQ (reference sequence).

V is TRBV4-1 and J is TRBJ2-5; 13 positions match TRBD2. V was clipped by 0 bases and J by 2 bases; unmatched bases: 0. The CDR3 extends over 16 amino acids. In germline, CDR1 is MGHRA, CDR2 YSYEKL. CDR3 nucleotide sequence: TGCGCCAGCAGCCAAGAGGGACTAGCGGGGCAAGAGACCCAGTACTTC. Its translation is CASSQEGLAGQETQYF.

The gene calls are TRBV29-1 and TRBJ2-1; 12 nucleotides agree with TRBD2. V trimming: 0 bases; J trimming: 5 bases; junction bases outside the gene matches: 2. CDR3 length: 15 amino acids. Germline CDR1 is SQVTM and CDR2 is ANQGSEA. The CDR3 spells CSVEDLAGGDNEQFF. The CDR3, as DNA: TGCAGCGTTGAAGACCTAGCGGGAGGGGACAATGAGCAGTTCTTC.

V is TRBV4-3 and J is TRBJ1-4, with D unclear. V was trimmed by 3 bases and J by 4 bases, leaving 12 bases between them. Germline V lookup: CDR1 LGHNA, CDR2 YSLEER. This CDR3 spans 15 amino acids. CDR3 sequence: CASSQRRQFNEKLFF. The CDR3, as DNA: TGCGCCAGCAGCCAGAGGCGGCAGTTTAATGAAAAACTGTTTTTT.

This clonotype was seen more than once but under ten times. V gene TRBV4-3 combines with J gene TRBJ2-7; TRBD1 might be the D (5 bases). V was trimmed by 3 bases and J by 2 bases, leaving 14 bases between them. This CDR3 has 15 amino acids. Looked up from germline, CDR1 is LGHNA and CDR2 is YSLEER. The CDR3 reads CASSQQFGAPYEQYF. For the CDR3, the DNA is TGCGCCAGCAGCCAGCAGTTTGGGGCCCCCTACGAGCAGTACTTC.

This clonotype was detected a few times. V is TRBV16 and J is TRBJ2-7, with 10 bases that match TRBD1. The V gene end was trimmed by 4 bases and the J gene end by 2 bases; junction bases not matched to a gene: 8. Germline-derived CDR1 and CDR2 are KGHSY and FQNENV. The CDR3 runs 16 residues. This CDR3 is CASSRPTGQGPYEQYF. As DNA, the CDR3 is TGTGCCAGCAGCCGACCTACGGGACAGGGGCCCTACGAGCAGTACTTC.

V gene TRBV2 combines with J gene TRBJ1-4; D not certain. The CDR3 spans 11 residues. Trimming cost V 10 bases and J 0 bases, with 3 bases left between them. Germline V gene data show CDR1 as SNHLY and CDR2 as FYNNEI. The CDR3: CAIATNEKLFF. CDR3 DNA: TGTGCCATTGCAACTAATGAAAAACTGTTTTTT.

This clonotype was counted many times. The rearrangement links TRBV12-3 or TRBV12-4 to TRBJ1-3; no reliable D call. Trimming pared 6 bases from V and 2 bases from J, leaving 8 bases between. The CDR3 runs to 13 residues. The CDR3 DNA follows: TGTGCCAGCAGCGAAAGTCCTGGAAACACCATATATTTT. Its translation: CASSESPGNTIYF.

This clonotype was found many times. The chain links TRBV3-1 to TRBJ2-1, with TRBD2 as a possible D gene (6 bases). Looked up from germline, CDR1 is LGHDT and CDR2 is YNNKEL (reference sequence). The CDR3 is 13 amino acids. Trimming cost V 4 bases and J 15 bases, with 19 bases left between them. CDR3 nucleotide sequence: TGTGCCAGCAGCCCCCCGCCGACTTTGGGAGGGTTCTTC. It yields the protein CASSPPPTLGGFF.

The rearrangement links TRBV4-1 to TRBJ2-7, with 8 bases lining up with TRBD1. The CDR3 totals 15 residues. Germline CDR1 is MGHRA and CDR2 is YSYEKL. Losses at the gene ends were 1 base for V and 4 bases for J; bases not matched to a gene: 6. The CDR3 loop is CASSQAGTGQYEQYF. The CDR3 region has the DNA TGCGCCAGCAGCCAAGCCGGGACAGGACAATACGAGCAGTACTTC.

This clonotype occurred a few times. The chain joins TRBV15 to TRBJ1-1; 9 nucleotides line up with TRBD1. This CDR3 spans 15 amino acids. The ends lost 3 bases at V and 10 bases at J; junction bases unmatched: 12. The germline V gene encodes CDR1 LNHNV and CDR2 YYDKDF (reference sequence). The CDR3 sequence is CATSRDRGSGISAFF. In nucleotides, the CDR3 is TGTGCCACCAGCAGGGACAGGGGCTCGGGGATTTCAGCTTTCTTT.

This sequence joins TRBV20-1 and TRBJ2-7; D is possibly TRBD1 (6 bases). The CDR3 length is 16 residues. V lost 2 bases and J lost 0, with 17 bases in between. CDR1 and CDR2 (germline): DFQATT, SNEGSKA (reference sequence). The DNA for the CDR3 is TGCAGTGCTAGAAAAGGGACATATCATAGCTCCTACGAGCAGTACTTC. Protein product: CSARKGTYHSSYEQYF.

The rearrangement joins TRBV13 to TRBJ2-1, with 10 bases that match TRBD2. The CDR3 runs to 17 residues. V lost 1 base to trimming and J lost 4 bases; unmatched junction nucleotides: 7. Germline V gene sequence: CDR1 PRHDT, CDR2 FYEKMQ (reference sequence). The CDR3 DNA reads TGTGCCAGCAGCTTAGCCCCTCCTAGCGGGGGTTACAATGAGCAGTTCTTC. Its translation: CASSLAPPSGGYNEQFF.

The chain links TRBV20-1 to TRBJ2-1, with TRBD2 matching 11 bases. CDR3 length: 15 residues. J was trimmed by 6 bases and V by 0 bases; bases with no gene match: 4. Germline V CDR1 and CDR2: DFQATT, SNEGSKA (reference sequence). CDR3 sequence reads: CSARDLAGGFNEQFF. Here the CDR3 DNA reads TGCAGTGCTAGAGATCTAGCGGGGGGCTTCAATGAGCAGTTCTTC.

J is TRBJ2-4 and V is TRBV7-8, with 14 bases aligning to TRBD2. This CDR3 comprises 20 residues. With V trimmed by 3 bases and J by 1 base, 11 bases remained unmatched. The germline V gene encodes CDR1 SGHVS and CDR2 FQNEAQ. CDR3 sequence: CASSFTATSGRADAKNIQYF. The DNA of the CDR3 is TGTGCCAGCAGCTTTACCGCGACTAGCGGGAGGGCCGATGCCAAAAACATTCAGTACTTC. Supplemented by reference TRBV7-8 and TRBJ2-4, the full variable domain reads GAGVSQSPRYKVAKRGQDVALRCDPISGHVSLFWYQQALGQGPEFLTYFQNEAQLDKSGLPSDRFFAERPEGSVSTLKIQRTQQEDSAVYLCASSFTATSGRADAKNIQYFGAGTRLSVL.

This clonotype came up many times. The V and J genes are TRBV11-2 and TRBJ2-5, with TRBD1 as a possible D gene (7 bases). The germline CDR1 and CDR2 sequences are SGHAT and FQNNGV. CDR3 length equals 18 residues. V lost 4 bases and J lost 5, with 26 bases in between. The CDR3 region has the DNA TGTGCCAGCAGCTCCTTTGAGGGGGCGACGGAGGGGCGGGAGACCCAGTACTTC. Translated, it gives CASSSFEGATEGRETQYF.

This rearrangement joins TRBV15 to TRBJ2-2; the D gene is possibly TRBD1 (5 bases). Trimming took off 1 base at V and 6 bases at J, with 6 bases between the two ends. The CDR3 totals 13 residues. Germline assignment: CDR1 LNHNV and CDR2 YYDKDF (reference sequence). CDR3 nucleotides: TGTGCCACCAGCAGAGGGACATCCGGGGAGCTGTTTTTT. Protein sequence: CATSRGTSGELFF. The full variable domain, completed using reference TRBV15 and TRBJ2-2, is DAMVIQNPRYQVTQFGKPVTLSCSQTLNHNVMYWYQQKSSQAPKLLFHYYDKDFNNEADTPDNFQSRRPNTSFCFLDIRSPGLGDTAMYLCATSRGTSGELFFGEGSRLTVL.

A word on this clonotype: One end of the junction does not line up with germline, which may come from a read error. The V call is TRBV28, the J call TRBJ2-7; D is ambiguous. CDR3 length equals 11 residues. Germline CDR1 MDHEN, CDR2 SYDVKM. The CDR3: CASSPSDEQYF. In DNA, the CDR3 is TGTGCCAGCAGTCCCTCCGACGAGCAGTACTTC.

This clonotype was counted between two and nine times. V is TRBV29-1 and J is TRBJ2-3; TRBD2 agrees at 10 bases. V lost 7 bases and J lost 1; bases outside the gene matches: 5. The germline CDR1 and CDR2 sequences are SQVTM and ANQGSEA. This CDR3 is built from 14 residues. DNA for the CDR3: TGCAGCGGGAGCGGGAGGGTTGGCACAGATACGCAGTATTTT. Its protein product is CSGSGRVGTDTQYF.

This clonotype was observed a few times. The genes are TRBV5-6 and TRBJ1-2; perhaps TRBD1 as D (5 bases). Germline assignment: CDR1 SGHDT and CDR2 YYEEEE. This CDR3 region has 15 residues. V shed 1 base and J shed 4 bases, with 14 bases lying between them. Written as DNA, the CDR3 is TGTGCCAGCAGCTTGATAAACCAGGGCGGCTATGGCTACACCTTC. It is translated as CASSLINQGGYGYTF.

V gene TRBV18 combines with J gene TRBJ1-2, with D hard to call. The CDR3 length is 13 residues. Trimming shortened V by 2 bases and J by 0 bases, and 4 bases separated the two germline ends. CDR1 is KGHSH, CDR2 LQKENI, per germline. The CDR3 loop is CASSPETNYGYTF. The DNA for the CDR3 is TGTGCCAGCTCACCAGAAACTAACTATGGCTACACCTTC.

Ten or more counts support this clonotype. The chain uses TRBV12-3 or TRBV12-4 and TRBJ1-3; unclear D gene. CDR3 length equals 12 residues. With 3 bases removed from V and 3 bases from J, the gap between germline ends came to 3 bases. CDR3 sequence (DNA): TGTGCCAGCAGTTTTTTTGGAAACACCATATATTTT. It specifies CASSFFGNTIYF.

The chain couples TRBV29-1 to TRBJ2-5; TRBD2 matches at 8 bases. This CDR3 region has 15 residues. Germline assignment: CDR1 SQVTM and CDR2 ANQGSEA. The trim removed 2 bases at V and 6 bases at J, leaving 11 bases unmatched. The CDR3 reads CSVEKAGLGRKTQYF. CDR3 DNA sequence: TGCAGCGTTGAAAAAGCGGGACTAGGAAGGAAGACCCAGTACTTC.

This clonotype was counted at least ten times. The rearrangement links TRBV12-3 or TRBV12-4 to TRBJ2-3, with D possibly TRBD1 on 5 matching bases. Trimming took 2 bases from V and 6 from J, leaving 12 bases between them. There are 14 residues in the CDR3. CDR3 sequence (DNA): TGTGCCAGCAGTTTATGGGGCGCGGTGGATACGCAGTATTTT. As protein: CASSLWGAVDTQYF.